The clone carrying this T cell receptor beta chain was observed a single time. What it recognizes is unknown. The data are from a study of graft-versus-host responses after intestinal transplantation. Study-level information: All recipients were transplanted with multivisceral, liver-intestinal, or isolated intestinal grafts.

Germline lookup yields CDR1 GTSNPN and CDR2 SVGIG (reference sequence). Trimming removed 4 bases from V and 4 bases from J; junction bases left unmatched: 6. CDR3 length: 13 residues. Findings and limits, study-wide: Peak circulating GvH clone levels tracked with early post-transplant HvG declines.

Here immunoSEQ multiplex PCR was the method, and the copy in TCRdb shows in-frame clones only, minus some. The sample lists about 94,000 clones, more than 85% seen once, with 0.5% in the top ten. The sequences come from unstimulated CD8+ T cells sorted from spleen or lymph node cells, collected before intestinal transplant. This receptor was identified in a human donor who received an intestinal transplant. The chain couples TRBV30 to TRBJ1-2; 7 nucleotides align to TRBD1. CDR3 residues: CAWIQGEGYGYTF. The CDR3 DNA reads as TGTGCCTGGATCCAGGGGGAAGGCTATGGCTACACCTTC.